The 5 T cell receptor beta chains below were found in one sample sequenced in a study of CD8+ T cells in alopecia areata. RNA extraction was followed by reverse transcription into cDNA, which acted as the sequencing template. The data were produced by immunoSEQ multiplex PCR, yet TCRdb's version contains in-frame clones alone and is incomplete. This sample carries hundreds of thousands of clones, more than 55% of them seen once, and the ten largest clones take around 1.3%. Treatment denoted: oral pan-JAK inhibitor, 5-10 mg twice daily. The source was CD4+ T cells sorted from blood, collected around week 42, from a patient treated with tofacitinib. The source is a human donor with alopecia areata.

This chain uses TRBV4-3 with TRBJ1-1; unclear D gene. V lost 0 bases to trimming and J lost 1 base, with 3 bases between them. Germline CDR1 reads LGHNA; CDR2 reads YSLEER. This CDR3 has 13 amino acids. The CDR3 nucleotides are TGCGCCAGCAGCCAAGAGACGAACACTGAAGCTTTCTTT. Translated: CASSQETNTEAFF.

The V gene is TRBV2, the J gene TRBJ1-6; 7 bases fit TRBD1. The V segment lost 7 bases and the J segment 6 bases; nucleotides outside the gene matches: 6. The CDR3 spans 14 residues. Germline loops: CDR1 SNHLY, CDR2 FYNNEI. The CDR3 here is CASTPGQSNSPLHF. In DNA form, the CDR3 reads TGTGCCAGCACCCCGGGACAGAGTAATTCACCCCTCCACTTT.

This clone was seen a single time. This chain links TRBV29-1 with TRBJ1-4; tentative D call: TRBD1 (5 bases). Germline CDR1 reads SQVTM; CDR2 reads ANQGSEA. This CDR3 is built from 11 residues. Trimming stripped 4 bases from V and 8 bases from J, with 8 bases between. The CDR3 DNA reads as TGCAGCGTTGGGGCAGGGGAAAAACTGTTTTTT. It specifies CSVGAGEKLFF.

Points on this clone: This same CDR3 is encoded by further DNA sequences in the sample. CDR3 DNA: TGCAGCGCTAGAAACACTGAAGCTTTCTTT. Amino acid sequence: CSARNTEAFF. V usage is TRBV29-1 and J usage is TRBJ1-1; D gene ambiguous. Germline lookup yields CDR1 SQVTM and CDR2 ANQGSEA. Trimming took 7 bases from V and 2 from J, leaving 5 bases between them. The CDR3 is 10 amino acids.

This clone occurred a few times. V is TRBV7-2 and J is TRBJ1-1; D is possibly TRBD1 (5 bases). V gave up 7 bases and J gave up 0 bases, with 15 bases separating them. This CDR3 comprises 15 residues. The V gene's germline CDR1 is SGHTA and CDR2 FQGNSA. CDR3 nucleotides: TGTGCCAGCATCAAAGCCTCGGGGGTGAACACTGAAGCTTTCTTT. Translating it yields CASIKASGVNTEAFF.